The 8 T cell receptor beta chains below all came from one sample that was sequenced in a study of regulatory T cells in long-lasting Graves disease. Time point in this sample: newly diagnosed GD, antithyroid drugs for less than 3 months. The TCR library was made from RNA extracted from PBMCs. Assembly of TCR beta libraries relied on iRepertoire HTBI primers together with Arm-PCR of CDR3 regions. TCRdb analysed the multiplex PCR reads with MiXCR anew, one entry per CDR3 protein. The sample holds approximately 540,000 distinct CDR3 sequences; more than 10% are singletons and the top ten take over 7%. The same sample was also studied in work on T cells in Graves' hyperthyroidism and ophthalmopathy.

The sequenced sample was peripheral blood mononuclear cells (PBMCs), obtained at new diagnosis, from a patient treated with antithyroid drugs. The receptors here all came from a woman in her twenties or thirties with Graves disease.

This clonotype has a count of ten or more. The chain has TRBV24-1 and TRBJ1-1; D is undetermined. The V and J ends lost 9 bases and 6 bases respectively, with 13 bases between them. Germline V CDR1 and CDR2: KGHDR, SFDVKD. The CDR3 loop spans 12 amino acids. The chain's CDR3 is CATVSRRAEAFF. The CDR3 bases are TGTGCCACCGTTTCTCGGAGGGCTGAAGCTTTCTTT.

This clonotype was seen a few times. The CDR3, as DNA: TGCGCCAGCAGCCCGACAGGGGCACAGGGAGAAAAACTGTTTTTT. It yields the protein CASSPTGAQGEKLFF. The V and J genes are TRBV5-1 and TRBJ1-4; TRBD1 agrees at 8 bases. The CDR3 consists of 15 residues. After removal of 4 bases from V and 8 bases from J, the junction contained 10 bases not matched to a gene. Germline lookup yields CDR1 SGHRS and CDR2 YFSETQ.

This clonotype was seen ten or more times. The CDR3 spells CASSVAEGAGANVLTF. The CDR3 DNA follows: TGTGCCAGCAGCGTAGCTGAAGGGGCTGGGGCCAACGTCCTGACTTTC. The chain has TRBV9 and TRBJ2-6; possible D gene TRBD1, 5 bases. CDR3 length equals 16 residues. Germline V gives CDR1 SGDLS, CDR2 YYNGEE. V lost 0 bases, J lost 2 bases, and 9 bases lay in between.

Comment on this clonotype: An end of the junction does not agree with germline; a read error may underlie this. The chain combines TRBV24-1 with TRBJ2-1, with TRBD1 as a possible D gene (6 bases). The CDR3 contains 13 residues. From germline, CDR1 is KGHDR and CDR2 SFDVKD. The CDR3 sequence: CVTSGQIDNEQFF. CDR3 DNA: TGTGTCACCAGTGGACAGATAGACAATGAGCAGTTCTTC.

The J gene is TRBJ2-1, the V gene TRBV4-1; D call uncertain. Germline CDR1 is MGHRA and CDR2 is YSYEKL. V was shortened by 1 base and J by 9 bases, with 16 bases between the two germline ends. The CDR3 sequence is 15 residues long. For the CDR3, the DNA is TGCGCCAGCAGCCAAGTCGAGCCCGCCAAGGGTGAGCAGTTCTTC. This codes for CASSQVEPAKGEQFF.

Details on this clonotype: A read error may be the cause here, since a much bigger clone is one base away. The J gene is TRBJ1-4, the V gene TRBV2, with D unresolved. The CDR3 contains 15 residues. CDR1 is SNHLY, CDR2 FYNNEI, per germline. The CDR3: CASREETYENEKLFF. DNA for the CDR3: TGTGCCAGCAGAGAAGAGACCTATGAGAATGAAAAACTGTTTTTT.

This clonotype was detected only a few times. The chain couples TRBV7-2 to TRBJ2-3; the D gene is possibly TRBD2 (5 bases). The CDR3 is 15 amino acids. Germline CDR1 and CDR2: SGHTA and FQGNSA. The V gene lost 3 bases and the J gene lost 0 bases, with 10 bases spanning the gap. CDR3 bases: TGTGCCAGCAGCTTGCGGAGGCGTAGCACAGATACGCAGTATTTT. Its translation is CASSLRRRSTDTQYF.

This clonotype has a count of ten or more. The gene calls are TRBV7-9 and TRBJ2-7; D unclear. Trimming cost V 3 bases and J 3 bases, with 9 bases left between them. The CDR3 spans 13 residues. CDR1 and CDR2 (germline): SEHNR, FQNEAQ (reference sequence). The CDR3 DNA is TGTGCCAGCAGCTTTGCTGCTTACTACGAGCAGTACTTC. It is translated as CASSFAAYYEQYF.